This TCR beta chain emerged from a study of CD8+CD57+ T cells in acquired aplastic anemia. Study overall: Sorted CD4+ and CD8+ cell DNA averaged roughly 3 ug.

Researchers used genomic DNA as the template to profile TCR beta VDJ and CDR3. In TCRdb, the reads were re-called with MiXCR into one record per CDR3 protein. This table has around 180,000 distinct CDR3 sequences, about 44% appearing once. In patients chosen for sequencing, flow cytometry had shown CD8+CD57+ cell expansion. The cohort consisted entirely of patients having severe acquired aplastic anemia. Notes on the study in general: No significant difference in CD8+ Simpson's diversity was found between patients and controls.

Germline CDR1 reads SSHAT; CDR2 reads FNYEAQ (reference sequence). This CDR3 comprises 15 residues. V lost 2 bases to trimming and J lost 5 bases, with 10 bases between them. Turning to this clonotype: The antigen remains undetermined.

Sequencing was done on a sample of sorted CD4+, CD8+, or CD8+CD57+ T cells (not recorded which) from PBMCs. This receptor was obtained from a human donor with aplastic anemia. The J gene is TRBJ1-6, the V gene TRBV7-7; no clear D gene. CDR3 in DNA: TGTGCCAGCAGCTTAACCCGGACTAATAATTCACCCCTCCACTTT. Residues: CASSLTRTNNSPLHF.